The clone carrying this T cell receptor beta chain was observed a handful of times. The antigen is not known. The V gene lost 5 bases and the J gene lost 6 bases, with 16 bases spanning the gap. CDR1 is MNHEY, CDR2 SMNVEV, per germline (reference sequence). This CDR3 contains 15 residues. The data are from a study of long-term antiretroviral therapy in people with HIV. As for the study in general: The immediate-ART recommendation dates to 2015, and the earliest samples predate it by about a decade. Findings of the study overall: Diversity rose after ART but stayed below transplant donor controls.

A v3.0 immunoSEQ assay was performed at survey level. For every sample, sequencing targeted roughly 35,000-50,000 T-cell genomes. Sequenced by immunoSEQ multiplex PCR; TCRdb stores in-frame clones only, minus some. Among around 34,000 clones listed, roughly 74% were seen once. The sequence was obtained from a man between 45 and 60 years old with HIV. The material was unsorted PBMCs, obtained 3 years after starting antiretroviral therapy. The rearrangement uses TRBV27 and TRBJ1-4; a weak D match, TRBD1 (5 bases). CDR3 loop: CASSARTVGDEKLFF. CDR3 DNA: TGTGCCAGCAGTGCTCGGACGGTGGGGGATGAAAAACTGTTTTTT.